Listed below are T cell receptor beta chains from one sample, sequenced in a study of OX40 agonist ivuxolimab in advanced cancers. Clones were read by immunoSEQ multiplex PCR, and TCRdb kept only the in-frame ones, dropping some. The table includes fewer than 50,000 clones, roughly nine tenths detected once. Specimen: CD4+ or CD8+ T cells sorted from blood, collected in a trial of the OX40 agonist ivuxolimab. The receptor set was obtained from an adult with an advanced solid tumor such as melanoma, head and neck, liver or kidney cancer. CDR3s include the opening cysteine and the closing phenylalanine or tryptophan. D genes are given only for firm matches. The size of a clone is reported for some rows only, either as once, few or many, or as a class for expanded clones.

J gene	D gene	V gene	clone size	CDR3 DNA	CDR3 protein
TRBJ1-4	NA	TRBV15	NA	TGTGCCACCAGCAGAGAAGGGAAGAGTGAAAAACTGTTTTTT	CATSREGKSEKLFF
TRBJ2-1	NA	TRBV7-3	NA	TGTGCCAGCAGCTTAACGGGAGTTGAGCAGTTCTTC	CASSLTGVEQFF
TRBJ2-7	TRBD2	TRBV9	NA	TGTGCCAGCAGCCGGAGAGCCGCGGGAGGGCCCAACGAGCAGTACTTC	CASSRRAAGGPNEQYF
TRBJ1-2	TRBD1	TRBV7-2	NA	TGTGCCAGCAGCTTAAGCCGGGGACGACAGGGCGCGAATGGCTACACCTTC	CASSLSRGRQGANGYTF
TRBJ2-1	NA	TRBV1	NA	TGCACCAGCAGCCAAAAGCGGGGGGCGTCAAATGAGCAGTTCTTC	CTSSQKRGASNEQFF
TRBJ2-2	TRBD2	TRBV10-2	once	TGCGCCAGCAGTGACGTAGCGGGAGTGATCGGGGAGCTGTTTTTT	CASSDVAGVIGELFF
TRBJ2-3	NA	TRBV11-2	NA	TGTGCCAGCAGCACAGGCACAGATACGCAGTATTTT	CASSTGTDTQYF
TRBJ2-1	TRBD2	TRBV7-9	NA	TGTGCCAGCAGCTTGGTCGTCGGGGGGGCGTACTACAATGAGCAGTTCTTC	CASSLVVGGAYYNEQFF
TRBJ2-3	NA	TRBV2	NA	TGTGCCAGCAGTGAAGAGGGGGTAGGAAATACGCAGTATTTT	CASSEEGVGNTQYF
TRBJ2-7	NA	TRBV7-9	NA	TGTGCCAGCAGCTTATTCGCCCTGGGATCCTACGAGCAGTACTTC	CASSLFALGSYEQYF
TRBJ2-1	NA	TRBV19	NA	TGTGCCAGTTGGGGGGGCCGGTTCCCCTACAATGAGCAGTTCTTC	CASWGGRFPYNEQFF
TRBJ1-3	NA	TRBV5-6	NA	TGTGCCAGCAGCAAGGACCCCTCTGGAAACACCATATATTTT	CASSKDPSGNTIYF
TRBJ1-6	NA	TRBV28	NA	TGTGCCAGCAGTTTCCTCTTGGGGGGTTCACCCCTCCACTTT	CASSFLLGGSPLHF
TRBJ1-4	NA	TRBV6-5	NA	TGTGCCAGCAGTGCCCACATGGATAGTAATGAAAAACTGTTTTTT	CASSAHMDSNEKLFF
TRBJ2-5	NA	TRBV30	NA	TGTGCCTGGAGTGGGGGTCCCCGAGAGACCCAGTACTTC	CAWSGGPRETQYF
TRBJ2-7	TRBD1	TRBV28	NA	TGTGCCAGCAGCCCAGCCACAGGGGGCGGTGCAGGGTCCGCGTACGAGCAGTACTTC	CASSPATGGGAGSAYEQYF
TRBJ2-3	NA	TRBV25-1	NA	TGTGCCAGCAGTGCATGGGGGGCTGTCATTGCAGATACGCAGTATTTT	CASSAWGAVIADTQYF
TRBJ2-7	NA	TRBV28	once	TGTGCCAGCAGCACGGAGGGCCTGGACGAGCAGTACTTC	CASSTEGLDEQYF
TRBJ2-2	NA	TRBV19	NA	TGTGCCAGTAGCACGGGACTTAACACCGGGGAGCTGTTTTTT	CASSTGLNTGELFF
TRBJ2-7	NA	TRBV6-6	NA	TGTGCCAGCAGTTCCCCACCGACGGGCAGCTACGAGCAGTACTTC	CASSSPPTGSYEQYF